This T cell receptor beta chain was profiled in a study of cytomegalovirus exposure and HLA in healthy donors. Study as a whole: The platform used for the approximately 120 validation repertoires matched that of the 666 first-cohort repertoires, a later analysis reported.

The CDR3 consists of 16 residues. The V end was cut by 0 bases, the J end by 1 base, with 11 bases between. Germline V gene lookup returns CDR1 MNHEY and CDR2 SMNVEV (reference sequence). With regard to this clone: Its antigen is unidentified.

Study-wide results and caveats: The classifier reportedly diagnosed cytomegalovirus status with high specificity and sensitivity. Associated with cytomegalovirus, according to the listing, were 150 to 200 TCR beta chains.

Libraries were prepared by immunoSEQ multiplex PCR; TCRdb keeps only in-frame clonotypes and omits some of them. The data hold fewer than 200,000 clones, with around nine tenths observed a single time. The donors were members of the approximately 120-subject validation cohort (separate from the roughly 660-subject first cohort). V and J are TRBV27 and TRBJ2-3; tentative D call: TRBD1 (5 bases). Sequenced input: PBMCs. The source is a man aged 18 to 30 in good health and CMV-seropositive. The CDR3 loop reads CASSLSPGPGTDTQYF. The CDR3 nucleotides read TGTGCCAGCAGTTTATCACCAGGGCCTGGCACAGATACGCAGTATTTT.